The 2 T cell receptor beta chains reported below all come from one sample, sequenced in a study of shared clonotypes between healthy human individuals. TCRdb's table, derived via immunoSEQ multiplex PCR, lists solely in-frame clones and lacks some. Of roughly 1.5 million clones in the sample, 95% to 99% were seen once. Sample: naive CD4+ T cells sorted from blood. Regarding subset: CD45RA+ positively selected. These receptors all stem from a man aged 25 to 40 in good health.

V usage is TRBV6-1 and J usage is TRBJ2-7, with D perhaps being TRBD1 or TRBD2 (5 bases each). Trimming took off 0 bases at V and 2 bases at J, with 8 bases between the two ends. Germline CDR1 MNHNS, CDR2 SASEGT. The CDR3 is 14 amino acids. The CDR3 loop reads CASSEARGAYEQYF. In DNA form, the CDR3 reads TGTGCCAGCAGTGAAGCAAGAGGGGCCTACGAGCAGTACTTC.

This clone was found once. This chain uses TRBV19 with TRBJ2-2; 9 bases line up with TRBD2. Looked up from germline, CDR1 is LNHDA and CDR2 is SQIVND (reference sequence). Trimming at V came to 8 bases and at J to 2 bases, leaving 6 bases not matched to a gene. The CDR3 is 15 amino acids. The chain's CDR3 is CASFTGTSNTGELFF. The CDR3 DNA sequence: TGTGCCAGTTTTACTGGGACTAGCAACACCGGGGAGCTGTTTTTT.